This TCR beta chain was retrieved from a study of blood T cells in healthy people across ages (dated by TCRdb to the mid-2010s). Concerning the study at large: Template switching captured roughly one uniquely barcoded TCR beta cDNA molecule per two T cells in model experiments. Age-related changes in TCR beta repertoire diversity were measured in the study by deep sequencing normalized with unique cDNA molecular identifiers. Donors were grouped into four age groups: young (average 16 years), middle-aged (less than 40), aged (around 62) and long-lived (approximately 82). To avoid experimental bias, donors of different ages were distributed randomly across sequencing lanes. The study analyzed two additional independent replicas of 1 million unique cDNA reads from the same blood draw for two donors, one aged 18 to 29 and one aged 80 or older. Overall study results and their limits: There was a strong correlation between observed TCR beta diversity and the percentage of naive T cells measured by flow cytometry. Conclusive comparison of naive and antigen-experienced compartments was prevented by the profiling of bulk unsorted PBMCs. Estimates of total diversity based on one million sequenced T cells were considered lower bounds and underestimates. As age increased, observed TCR beta diversity per million T cells dropped in a roughly linear way, and a significant reduction was already evident by age approximately 40. Because the CMV infection status of the donors was unknown, age-related changes in expanded clonotypes may potentially have been confounded. Compared with the aged group, the long-lived group had more naive CD4+ T cells, fewer expanded clones and increased TCR diversity, suggesting age selection.

Library method: 5' RACE. The instrument given in TCRdb is Illumina HiSeq 2500. A second PCR of roughly 6 to 11 cycles was run with a J-beta primer mix and a sample-barcoded 5' primer. A unique molecular identifier was introduced onto each TCR beta cDNA molecule by a template-switch 5' adaptor carrying 12 random nucleotides. At least 2.5 million CDR3-containing paired-end reads were obtained from each sample. First-strand cDNA synthesis was performed from all RNA using the Mint cDNA synthesis kit, with priming by a TRBC-specific oligonucleotide. Following uracil-DNA glycosylase treatment, a first 18-cycle PCR with universal primers M1SS and BC2_uni_R was performed on all cDNA. As for the authors' bioinformatics: For normalization, 1 million high-quality reads, each with a distinct molecular identifier, were randomly selected from each sample. Reads sharing molecular identifiers were discarded rather than binned into consensus sequences. MiTCR, with a Q25 quality threshold and the strictest error-elimination algorithm, was used for CDR3 identification, clonotype clustering and error correction. A nonparametric unseen species model with Euler transformation was used to estimate a lower bound on total TCR beta diversity. TCRdb reran the public reads through fastp at Q25 and MiXCR, keeping productive beta chains. Each CDR3 protein gets just one entry, which takes the most common genes and DNA from the rows behind it. None of the V and J calls come from the authors' own analysis; TCRdb made them. This sample holds about 580,000 distinct CDR3 sequences; around 48% were observed only once. Around 25% of the sample lies in the top ten.

Systemically healthy Caucasian individuals from Russia, 39 in total and aged about 6 to 95 years, were included as donors. Ten milliliters of peripheral blood were drawn from each donor into EDTA-treated Vacutainer tubes. Ficoll-Paque density-gradient centrifugation was used to isolate PBMCs, with at least 7 million obtained per sample. Total RNA, at least 6 micrograms per sample, was extracted from PBMCs with Trizol reagent. For every donor, an aliquot of PBMCs went through flow cytometry to measure the percentages of naive CD45RAhigh/CD27high T cells. To note about this clonotype: Its antigen is not yet known. No per-base quality is available; no much larger clone lies one base away.

CDR1 and CDR2, per the germline V gene, are MDHEN and SYDVKM. The CDR3, from cysteine to phenylalanine, totals 15 residues. The sequence is cut down to CDR3 DNA, 45 bases in frame from base 1. Here V drops 4 bases and J drops 2 bases, and the junction holds 5 bases not matched to any gene. This sequence was found in an elderly man in good health. Specimen: blood. Recombination linked TRBV28 to TRBJ2-1, with 7 bases matching TRBD2. The DNA reads as follows: TGTGCCAGCAGTTGGTTAGCGGGTACCTACAATGAGCAGTTCTTC. Translated, this gives CASSWLAGTYNEQFF.